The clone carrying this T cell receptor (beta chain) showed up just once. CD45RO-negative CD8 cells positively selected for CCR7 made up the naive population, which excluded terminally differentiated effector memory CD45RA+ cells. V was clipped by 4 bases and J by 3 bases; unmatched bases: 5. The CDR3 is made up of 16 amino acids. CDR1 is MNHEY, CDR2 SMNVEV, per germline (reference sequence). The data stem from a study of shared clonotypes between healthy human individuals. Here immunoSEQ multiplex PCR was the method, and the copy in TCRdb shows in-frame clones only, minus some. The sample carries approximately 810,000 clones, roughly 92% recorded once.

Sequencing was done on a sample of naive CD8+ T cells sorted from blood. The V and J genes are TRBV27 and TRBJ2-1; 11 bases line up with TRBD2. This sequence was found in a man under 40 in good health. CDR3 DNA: TGTGCCAGCAGTTCTCGACTAGCGGGGAACTACAATGAGCAGTTCTTC. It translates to CASSSRLAGNYNEQFF.